The sequence of this T cell receptor (beta chain) was determined in a study of PD-1 blockade in classical Hodgkin lymphoma (dated by TCRdb to 2018 to 2020). As for the study more broadly: Nivolumab dosing was 3 mg/kg intravenously every 2 weeks, continuing until either disease progression or unacceptable toxicity. A peripheral blood immune signature of response to PD-1 blockade in classical Hodgkin lymphoma was defined using TCR beta sequencing and CyTOF.

The sample's time point label, decoded: cycle 1 day 1 (C1D1), immediately before nivolumab initiation. All trial patients had relapsed after autologous stem cell transplantation, with cohorts A, B and C differing in prior brentuximab vedotin exposure. A total of about 51 patients with relapsed/refractory classical Hodgkin lymphoma made up the trial cohort, and each patient's best overall response was complete response, partial response or progressive disease. Single-agent nivolumab was administered to trial patients in the multi-cohort phase II CheckMate 205 trial. An independent review committee assessed best overall response by applying the 2007 International Working Group response criteria. PBMCs from the trial were collected at three points: immediately before nivolumab initiation (C1D1), and during therapy at cycle 2 day 1 and cycle 4 day 1. Peripheral blood was collected in 8 mL Vacutainer Cell Preparation Tubes, from which PBMCs were isolated by centrifugation and then cryopreserved.

Broader findings and caveats from the paper: Only a single clinical trial cohort was studied, and what caused the repertoire differences, possibly disease activity or prior therapy, remained undefined. Newly diagnosed patients were reported to have lower baseline TCR diversity than healthy donors, and relapsed/refractory patients were reported to have lower baseline TCR diversity still. Lower diversity was seen in patients whose nivolumab began less than 1 year after ASCT, and these patients were left out of later analyses so that immune reconstitution would not confound the results. Baseline diversity similar to that of newly diagnosed patients was observed in trial patients achieving complete response, whereas significantly lower diversity was observed in partial responders and progressors. By C4D1, a significant rise was seen in CD4+ TCR diversity but not in CD8+ TCR diversity (p=0.0027 vs p=0.16), and the rise was most apparent among complete responders (p=0.02).

The Qiagen DNeasy kit was used to extract genomic DNA from unsorted PBMCs and from the negatively selected CD4+ and CD8+ fractions. TCR beta CDR3 regions were amplified by immunoSEQ multiplex PCR using primers annealing to V and J segments. Amplification bias was minimized using a synthetic immune receptor repertoire, and residual bias was removed computationally after sequencing. On the study's bioinformatics: Repertoire diversity was quantified as the Shannon entropy index using custom Python scripts. Unsorted, CD4+ and CD8+ repertoires were analyzed separately, except for combined analyses in which CD4+ and CD8+ sequences were merged in silico. Clonal expansion was defined as a frequency increase of at least 2-fold after treatment compared with C1D1, and clones undetected at baseline were assigned a pseudocount of 0.5. Singleton clones were defined as clones with 0 or 1 copy at C1D1, and non-singleton clones were defined as clones with 2 or more copies. By matching protein sequences in sorted samples from the same patient, clones expanded in unsorted samples were annotated as CD4+, CD8+ or unknown. Diversity changes from C1D1 to C4D1 were tested in paired samples using Wilcoxon tests. This immuneACCESS table, as held by TCRdb, lists in-frame sequences with V and J called but not all clones. Of the missing ones, under half trace to an unresolved V gene in checked studies; the others have no known cause. V and J calls and clone size are copied from that table; D and trimming were computed from the DNA. This sample gives 50,000 to 75,000 clones in total; approximately 88% of them show up just once. The top ten clones comprise around 12% of the sample.

Details on this clone: Its antigen is still unknown. Per-base qualities were not stored, and no clone one base away is much larger.

Via the germline V gene (reference sequence), CDR1 is SGHNT and CDR2 YYREEE. V is trimmed back by 4 bases and J by 0 bases, and the junction contains 4 bases that no gene match accounts for. The CDR3 sequence holds 14 residues, the cysteine and phenylalanine included. Of all the DNA, just the CDR3 is kept, 42 bases in frame from base 1. The sample consisted of peripheral blood mononuclear cells (PBMCs), taken at baseline. The rearrangement combines TRBV5-4 with TRBJ2-7; 7 bases in the junction line up with TRBD1. The receptor's source is a human donor with classical Hodgkin lymphoma. The CDR3 has the sequence CASSPGQNSYEQYF. The nucleotide sequence reads as follows: TGTGCCAGCAGCCCGGGACAGAACTCCTACGAGCAGTACTTC.